The clone carrying this T cell receptor (beta chain) came up once. Its antigen is unknown. This sample stems from a study of shared clonotypes between healthy human individuals. Findings of the study overall: Sorted-subset sequencing, rarefaction showed, was incomplete despite large depth. Shared clonotypes across all four donors exceeded non-shared ones in generation probability. Several donors held approximately 5% of naive CD4 clonotypes in common.

TCRdb's copy holds only in-frame clones and misses some; the assay was immunoSEQ multiplex PCR. The data contain just under 350,000 clones, about 70% of them singletons. Germline V gene data show CDR1 as SGHRS and CDR2 as YFSETQ. The CDR3 totals 15 residues. V was pared by 3 bases and J by 0 bases, with 7 bases between. V gene TRBV5-1 combines with J gene TRBJ2-6; the D gene could be TRBD1 or TRBD2 (5 bases each). The sequenced sample was memory CD4+ T cells sorted from blood. The sample's subset: CD45RA-negative fraction. The receptor was isolated from a man aged 25-45 years in good health. CDR3 DNA sequence: TGCGCCAGCAGCTGGGACGCCTCTGGGGCCAACGTCCTGACTTTC. It yields the protein CASSWDASGANVLTF.